A selection of T cell receptor beta chains follows, all from one sample in a study of OX40 agonist ivuxolimab in advanced cancers. Repertoires were generated with immunoSEQ multiplex PCR, while TCRdb's copy carries only in-frame clones and drops some. The data show under 30,000 clones, with more than 75% seen just once and around 28% held by the top ten. Sample: CD4+ or CD8+ T cells sorted from blood, taken in a trial of the OX40 agonist ivuxolimab. The receptor set was obtained from an adult with an advanced solid tumor such as melanoma, head and neck, liver or kidney cancer. Each CDR3 is given with its conserved first and last residue. The D gene is left open where the match is weak. Not every row has a clone size; where given, it reads once, few, many or a size class.

d_call: TRBD1
j_call: TRBJ1-2
v_call: TRBV27
clone_size: .
cdr3_aa: CASSSQQGARDNYGYTF
cdr3_nt: TGTGCCAGCAGTTCCCAACAGGGGGCGCGGGATAACTATGGCTACACCTTC

d_call: .
j_call: TRBJ2-1
v_call: TRBV4-1
clone_size: once
cdr3_aa: CASSRVWGDEQFF
cdr3_nt: TGCGCCAGCAGCCGAGTTTGGGGGGATGAGCAGTTCTTC

d_call: .
j_call: TRBJ1-1
v_call: TRBV25-1
clone_size: .
cdr3_aa: CASKRAAAEAFF
cdr3_nt: TGTGCCAGCAAACGGGCCGCGGCTGAAGCTTTCTTT

d_call: .
j_call: TRBJ2-1
v_call: TRBV9
clone_size: .
cdr3_aa: CASSATDYNEQFF
cdr3_nt: TGTGCCAGCAGCGCGACAGATTACAATGAGCAGTTCTTC

d_call: .
j_call: TRBJ2-1
v_call: TRBV18
clone_size: .
cdr3_aa: CASSPAGNNEQFF
cdr3_nt: TGTGCCAGCTCACCAGCCGGAAACAATGAGCAGTTCTTC

d_call: .
j_call: TRBJ1-1
v_call: TRBV7-9
clone_size: .
cdr3_aa: CASSDPPWGVGEAFF
cdr3_nt: TGTGCCAGCAGCGACCCCCCGTGGGGGGTGGGTGAAGCTTTCTTT

d_call: .
j_call: TRBJ2-1
v_call: TRBV6-5
clone_size: .
cdr3_aa: CASSQNQMGINEQFF
cdr3_nt: TGTGCCAGCAGTCAAAACCAAATGGGAATAAATGAGCAGTTCTTC

d_call: TRBD1
j_call: TRBJ2-1
v_call: TRBV29-1
clone_size: once
cdr3_aa: CSVGRRDRSHNEQFF
cdr3_nt: TGCAGCGTTGGCCGTCGGGACAGAAGTCACAATGAGCAGTTCTTC

d_call: .
j_call: TRBJ2-7
v_call: TRBV6-5
clone_size: .
cdr3_aa: CASSYSSGAGQYF
cdr3_nt: TGTGCCAGCAGTTACTCCTCGGGGGCGGGTCAGTACTTC

d_call: TRBD1
j_call: TRBJ2-7
v_call: TRBV19
clone_size: .
cdr3_aa: CASSTAGTGSYEQYF
cdr3_nt: TGTGCCAGTAGTACCGCCGGGACAGGGTCCTACGAGCAGTACTTC

d_call: .
j_call: TRBJ1-4
v_call: TRBV7-9
clone_size: once
cdr3_aa: CASSRVTGAQGEKLFF
cdr3_nt: TGTGCCAGCAGCCGGGTTACGGGGGCCCAGGGGGAAAAACTGTTTTTT

d_call: .
j_call: TRBJ1-2
v_call: TRBV6-5
clone_size: .
cdr3_aa: CASSTLEGAAYGYTF
cdr3_nt: TGTGCCAGCAGTACCCTGGAGGGTGCGGCTTATGGCTACACCTTC

d_call: .
j_call: TRBJ1-1
v_call: TRBV19
clone_size: .
cdr3_aa: CASSIPWAGNTEAFF
cdr3_nt: TGTGCCAGTAGTATCCCCTGGGCGGGGAACACTGAAGCTTTCTTT

d_call: .
j_call: TRBJ2-7
v_call: TRBV7-9
clone_size: .
cdr3_aa: CASSYGSYEQYF
cdr3_nt: TGTGCCAGCAGCTACGGCTCCTACGAGCAGTACTTC

d_call: TRBD2
j_call: TRBJ2-7
v_call: TRBV5-1
clone_size: .
cdr3_aa: CASSSSSGGGVEQYF
cdr3_nt: TGTGCCAGCAGCTCCTCATCGGGAGGAGGTGTCGAGCAGTACTTC

d_call: TRBD1
j_call: TRBJ1-2
v_call: TRBV2
clone_size: .
cdr3_aa: CASITGGNGYTF
cdr3_nt: TGTGCCAGCATTACAGGGGGGAATGGCTACACCTTC

d_call: TRBD2
j_call: TRBJ2-7
v_call: TRBV7-8
clone_size: .
cdr3_aa: CASSSGLAGTTYEQYF
cdr3_nt: TGTGCCAGCAGCTCCGGACTAGCGGGGACCACCTACGAGCAGTACTTC

d_call: .
j_call: TRBJ1-1
v_call: TRBV27
clone_size: .
cdr3_aa: CASSLVGPGPEAFF
cdr3_nt: TGTGCCAGCAGTTTAGTGGGCCCGGGGCCAGAAGCTTTCTTT

d_call: .
j_call: TRBJ1-5
v_call: TRBV19
clone_size: .
cdr3_aa: CASGPRTVNSNQPQHF
cdr3_nt: TGTGCCAGTGGACCCCGCACCGTGAATAGCAATCAGCCCCAGCATTTT

d_call: TRBD1
j_call: TRBJ1-1
v_call: TRBV27
clone_size: .
cdr3_aa: CASSLLPGQGKTNEAFF
cdr3_nt: TGTGCCAGCAGTTTACTGCCGGGACAGGGGAAAACTAATGAAGCTTTCTTT

d_call: TRBD1
j_call: TRBJ2-7
v_call: TRBV19
clone_size: .
cdr3_aa: CASSMGTGSYEQYF
cdr3_nt: TGTGCCAGTAGTATGGGGACAGGCTCCTACGAGCAGTACTTC

d_call: TRBD1
j_call: TRBJ1-1
v_call: TRBV29-1
clone_size: .
cdr3_aa: CSVYRQGTVNTEAFF
cdr3_nt: TGCAGCGTCTATCGACAGGGGACTGTCAACACTGAAGCTTTCTTT

d_call: .
j_call: TRBJ1-4
v_call: TRBV10-3
clone_size: .
cdr3_aa: CATAGEGVVEKLFF
cdr3_nt: TGTGCCACCGCCGGGGAGGGGGTAGTTGAAAAACTGTTTTTT

d_call: TRBD1
j_call: TRBJ2-1
v_call: TRBV9
clone_size: .
cdr3_aa: CASSGPQGAYNEQFF
cdr3_nt: TGTGCCAGCAGCGGACCCCAGGGGGCTTACAATGAGCAGTTCTTC

d_call: TRBD2
j_call: TRBJ2-1
v_call: TRBV9
clone_size: .
cdr3_aa: CASSVTSGGTYNEQFF
cdr3_nt: TGTGCCAGCAGCGTGACTAGCGGGGGGACGTACAATGAGCAGTTCTTC

d_call: .
j_call: TRBJ1-3
v_call: TRBV9
clone_size: .
cdr3_aa: CASSVASTGGNTIYF
cdr3_nt: TGTGCCAGCAGCGTAGCCTCGACGGGTGGAAACACCATATATTTT

d_call: TRBD1
j_call: TRBJ2-1
v_call: TRBV18
clone_size: .
cdr3_aa: CASSPTRTGNEQFF
cdr3_nt: TGTGCCAGCTCACCTACCAGGACAGGCAATGAGCAGTTCTTC

d_call: .
j_call: TRBJ2-3
v_call: TRBV11-2
clone_size: .
cdr3_aa: CASSSENGADTQYF
cdr3_nt: TGTGCCAGCAGCTCAGAGAACGGGGCAGATACGCAGTATTTT

d_call: .
j_call: TRBJ2-7
v_call: TRBV29-1
clone_size: .
cdr3_aa: CSVDTREPSYEQYF
cdr3_nt: TGCAGCGTTGATACCAGGGAACCATCCTACGAGCAGTACTTC

d_call: .
j_call: TRBJ2-1
v_call: TRBV10-2
clone_size: .
cdr3_aa: CASSYVDSYNEQFF
cdr3_nt: TGCGCCAGCAGCTACGTGGACAGCTACAATGAGCAGTTCTTC

d_call: .
j_call: TRBJ2-1
v_call: TRBV7-4
clone_size: .
cdr3_aa: CASSFRANEQFF
cdr3_nt: TGTGCCAGCAGCTTCAGGGCTAATGAGCAGTTCTTC

d_call: .
j_call: TRBJ1-4
v_call: TRBV11-2
clone_size: .
cdr3_aa: CASSPSRGRANEKLFF
cdr3_nt: TGTGCCAGCAGCCCCTCCCGGGGGAGAGCTAATGAAAAACTGTTTTTT

d_call: TRBD2
j_call: TRBJ2-1
v_call: TRBV27
clone_size: .
cdr3_aa: CASRLAGGSNEQFF
cdr3_nt: TGTGCCAGCAGGCTAGCGGGGGGTTCCAATGAGCAGTTCTTC

d_call: .
j_call: TRBJ2-1
v_call: TRBV6-6
clone_size: .
cdr3_aa: CASSYSGLPTYNEQFF
cdr3_nt: TGTGCCAGCAGTTACTCGGGACTTCCTACCTACAATGAGCAGTTCTTC

d_call: TRBD2
j_call: TRBJ2-7
v_call: TRBV28
clone_size: .
cdr3_aa: CATRLAGGSSYEQYF
cdr3_nt: TGTGCCACCCGACTAGCGGGGGGTAGCTCCTACGAGCAGTACTTC

d_call: .
j_call: TRBJ2-3
v_call: TRBV5-8
clone_size: .
cdr3_aa: CASSPGIGSGEGTDTQYF
cdr3_nt: TGTGCCAGCAGCCCGGGGATAGGATCTGGTGAGGGCACAGATACGCAGTATTTT

d_call: TRBD2
j_call: TRBJ2-1
v_call: TRBV5-4
clone_size: .
cdr3_aa: CASSPGLAGYEQFF
cdr3_nt: TGTGCCAGCAGCCCAGGACTAGCGGGATATGAGCAGTTCTTC

d_call: TRBD2
j_call: TRBJ2-1
v_call: TRBV27
clone_size: .
cdr3_aa: CASSLAGDYNEQFF
cdr3_nt: TGTGCCAGCAGTCTAGCGGGGGACTACAATGAGCAGTTCTTC

d_call: TRBD1
j_call: TRBJ2-2
v_call: TRBV7-9
clone_size: few
cdr3_aa: CASRFPGQGTGELFF
cdr3_nt: TGTGCCAGCAGGTTCCCGGGACAGGGCACCGGGGAGCTGTTTTTT

d_call: TRBD1
j_call: TRBJ2-7
v_call: TRBV7-9
clone_size: .
cdr3_aa: CASGTGTGRYEQYF
cdr3_nt: TGTGCCAGCGGAACCGGGACAGGGCGGTACGAGCAGTACTTC

d_call: .
j_call: TRBJ2-7
v_call: TRBV28
clone_size: .
cdr3_aa: CASSLQGRNYEQYF
cdr3_nt: TGTGCCAGCAGTTTACAAGGCAGAAACTACGAGCAGTACTTC

d_call: .
j_call: TRBJ2-3
v_call: TRBV5-1
clone_size: .
cdr3_aa: CASSLETSYPADTQYF
cdr3_nt: TGCGCCAGCAGCTTGGAAACTAGCTACCCCGCAGATACGCAGTATTTT

d_call: .
j_call: TRBJ2-3
v_call: TRBV5-6
clone_size: once
cdr3_aa: CASSLGEDTQYF
cdr3_nt: TGTGCCAGCAGCTTGGGGGAAGATACGCAGTATTTT

d_call: .
j_call: TRBJ1-2
v_call: TRBV4-1
clone_size: .
cdr3_aa: CASSQDEAGGNYGYTF
cdr3_nt: TGCGCCAGCAGCCAAGATGAGGCCGGGGGGAACTATGGCTACACCTTC

d_call: TRBD1
j_call: TRBJ1-2
v_call: TRBV15
clone_size: .
cdr3_aa: CATSGDRGRTNGYTF
cdr3_nt: TGTGCCACCAGCGGAGACAGGGGGCGCACGAATGGCTACACCTTC

d_call: .
j_call: TRBJ2-5
v_call: TRBV10-2
clone_size: .
cdr3_aa: CASSTGTQEETQYF
cdr3_nt: TGCGCCAGCAGCACCGGGACCCAAGAAGAGACCCAGTACTTC

d_call: .
j_call: TRBJ2-7
v_call: TRBV7-9
clone_size: .
cdr3_aa: CASSPTDYEQYF
cdr3_nt: TGTGCCAGCAGCCCCACAGACTACGAGCAGTACTTC

d_call: .
j_call: TRBJ1-1
v_call: TRBV19
clone_size: .
cdr3_aa: CATRVGNTEAFF
cdr3_nt: TGTGCCACCAGGGTGGGGAACACTGAAGCTTTCTTT

d_call: .
j_call: TRBJ2-7
v_call: TRBV7-9
clone_size: .
cdr3_aa: CASSWGVDYEQYF
cdr3_nt: TGTGCCAGCTCCTGGGGGGTGGACTACGAGCAGTACTTC

d_call: .
j_call: TRBJ2-7
v_call: TRBV5-6
clone_size: .
cdr3_aa: CASLPEGFPYEQYF
cdr3_nt: TGTGCCAGCCTCCCTGAGGGATTCCCCTACGAGCAGTACTTC

d_call: .
j_call: TRBJ2-7
v_call: TRBV6-5
clone_size: once
cdr3_aa: CASSYSKRGYEQYF
cdr3_nt: TGTGCCAGCAGTTACTCGAAACGGGGCTACGAGCAGTACTTC

d_call: TRBD1
j_call: TRBJ2-7
v_call: TRBV19
clone_size: medium-sized
cdr3_aa: CASSATGVEQYF
cdr3_nt: TGTGCCAGTAGTGCCACAGGGGTCGAGCAGTACTTC

d_call: .
j_call: TRBJ2-5
v_call: TRBV6-4
clone_size: once
cdr3_aa: CASSDSSTSIPQYF
cdr3_nt: TGTGCCAGCAGTGACTCGTCTACCAGTATTCCCCAGTACTTC

d_call: .
j_call: TRBJ2-7
v_call: TRBV10-3
clone_size: .
cdr3_aa: CAISESGAYEQYF
cdr3_nt: TGTGCCATCAGTGAGTCGGGGGCCTACGAGCAGTACTTC